Listed below are T cell receptor beta chains from one sample, sequenced in a study of shared clonotypes between healthy human individuals. Some clones are missing from TCRdb's copy, which holds only in-frame ones; the method was immunoSEQ multiplex PCR. The sample shows hundreds of thousands of clones, approximately 97% of them seen only once. The sample comprised naive CD4+ T cells sorted from blood. All receptors come from a woman in her 30s in good health. Both conserved end residues are part of each CDR3. Fields, in order: clone size, D gene, J gene, V gene, CDR3 length, CDR3 DNA, CDR3 protein. The D gene is left open where the match is weak. The listing skips clone size in some rows; elsewhere it reads once, few, many or a size class.

abundance: NA; d_gene: NA; j_gene: TRBJ2-1; v_gene: TRBV5-1; len: 15; CDR3nt: TGCGCCAGCAGCTTGGCCACGACTTATTACAATGAGCAGTTCTTC; CDR3aa: CASSLATTYYNEQFF
abundance: NA; d_gene: NA; j_gene: TRBJ2-5; v_gene: TRBV18; len: 11; CDR3nt: TGTGCCAGCTCACGCGAAGAGACCCAGTACTTC; CDR3aa: CASSREETQYF
abundance: NA; d_gene: TRBD1; j_gene: TRBJ2-7; v_gene: TRBV18; len: 17; CDR3nt: TGTGCCAGCTCACTGAACCGTTCGGGACAGCGTGCCTACGAGCAGTACTTC; CDR3aa: CASSLNRSGQRAYEQYF
abundance: NA; d_gene: TRBD1; j_gene: TRBJ1-2; v_gene: TRBV5-6; len: 14; CDR3nt: TGTGCCAGCAGCTTGGGACAGGGCTACTATGGCTACACCTTC; CDR3aa: CASSLGQGYYGYTF
abundance: NA; d_gene: NA; j_gene: TRBJ2-5; v_gene: TRBV11-2; len: 14; CDR3nt: TGTGCCAGCAGCCGAGGGACGGGCCAAGAGACCCAGTACTTC; CDR3aa: CASSRGTGQETQYF
abundance: NA; d_gene: NA; j_gene: TRBJ1-5; v_gene: TRBV7-9; len: 14; CDR3nt: TGTGCCAGCAGCCAGGTCGGGAGAAATCAGCCCCAGCATTTT; CDR3aa: CASSQVGRNQPQHF
abundance: NA; d_gene: NA; j_gene: TRBJ2-7; v_gene: TRBV7-8; len: 15; CDR3nt: TGTGCCAGCAGCTTCCGGGACTGGAGCTCCTACGAGCAGTACTTC; CDR3aa: CASSFRDWSSYEQYF
abundance: NA; d_gene: NA; j_gene: TRBJ2-2; v_gene: TRBV7-2; len: 14; CDR3nt: TGTGCCAGCAGCTTGACTAGTGGCACCGGGGAGCTGTTTTTT; CDR3aa: CASSLTSGTGELFF
abundance: NA; d_gene: TRBD1; j_gene: TRBJ1-2; v_gene: TRBV28; len: 18; CDR3nt: TGTGCCAGCAGTTTAGCGACCGATGGACAGGGGGGCCACTATGGCTACACCTTC; CDR3aa: CASSLATDGQGGHYGYTF
abundance: NA; d_gene: TRBD2; j_gene: TRBJ2-1; v_gene: TRBV10-3; len: 13; CDR3nt: TGTGCCATCGATAGCGGGGACCACAATGAGCAGTTCTTC; CDR3aa: CAIDSGDHNEQFF
abundance: NA; d_gene: NA; j_gene: TRBJ1-4; v_gene: TRBV28; len: 15; CDR3nt: TGTGCCAGCAGTTCCCCAGGCACAACTAATGAAAAACTGTTTTTT; CDR3aa: CASSSPGTTNEKLFF
abundance: NA; d_gene: NA; j_gene: TRBJ2-2; v_gene: TRBV5-1; len: 18; CDR3nt: TGCGCCAGCAGCCTCCTATCGGCAGACCACGCGAACACCGGGGAGCTGTTTTTT; CDR3aa: CASSLLSADHANTGELFF
abundance: once; d_gene: NA; j_gene: TRBJ1-1; v_gene: TRBV7-6; len: 13; CDR3nt: TGTGCCAGCAGCTTATTGGGGAACACTGAAGCTTTCTTT; CDR3aa: CASSLLGNTEAFF
abundance: once; d_gene: TRBD2; j_gene: TRBJ2-1; v_gene: TRBV5-1; len: 16; CDR3nt: TGCGCCAGCAGCTTGCGGGTAGCTAGCGGGGGCAATGAGCAGTTCTTC; CDR3aa: CASSLRVASGGNEQFF
abundance: once; d_gene: TRBD1; j_gene: TRBJ1-5; v_gene: TRBV27; len: 14; CDR3nt: TGTGCCAGCAGGCTCACAGGGGGGAGTCAGCCCCAGCATTTT; CDR3aa: CASRLTGGSQPQHF
abundance: NA; d_gene: NA; j_gene: TRBJ2-4; v_gene: TRBV5-1; len: 13; CDR3nt: TGCGCCAGCAGCTTAATAACAGAAAACATTCAGTACTTC; CDR3aa: CASSLITENIQYF
abundance: NA; d_gene: NA; j_gene: TRBJ1-5; v_gene: TRBV6-1; len: 14; CDR3nt: TGTGCCACCGTTAGCCTTTCGGGCAATCAGCCCCAGCATTTT; CDR3aa: CATVSLSGNQPQHF
abundance: NA; d_gene: NA; j_gene: TRBJ1-5; v_gene: TRBV28; len: 17; CDR3nt: TGTGCCAGCAGTTTGCTCAAGGACCTGCGGGGGAATCAGCCCCAGCATTTT; CDR3aa: CASSLLKDLRGNQPQHF
abundance: once; d_gene: TRBD1; j_gene: TRBJ2-2; v_gene: TRBV27; len: 15; CDR3nt: TGTGCCAGCAGTAAGACAGGGGTAACAGGCGGGGAGCTGTTTTTT; CDR3aa: CASSKTGVTGGELFF
abundance: NA; d_gene: TRBD1; j_gene: TRBJ1-1; v_gene: TRBV5-1; len: 13; CDR3nt: TGCGCCAGCAGCATCCAGGGGGACACTGAAGCTTTCTTT; CDR3aa: CASSIQGDTEAFF
abundance: NA; d_gene: TRBD2; j_gene: TRBJ2-7; v_gene: TRBV6-5; len: 15; CDR3nt: TGTGCCAGCAGTTACGCTGCGGGAGGGCCGAACGAGCAGTACTTC; CDR3aa: CASSYAAGGPNEQYF
abundance: NA; d_gene: TRBD1; j_gene: TRBJ2-7; v_gene: TRBV7-9; len: 14; CDR3nt: TGTGCCAGCAGAGTCGGGACAGGGGATGAAAAGCAGTACTTC; CDR3aa: CASRVGTGDEKQYF
abundance: NA; d_gene: NA; j_gene: TRBJ2-1; v_gene: TRBV5-1; len: 12; CDR3nt: TGCGCCAGCAGCGTCGGACGGGGTGAGCAGTTCTTC; CDR3aa: CASSVGRGEQFF
abundance: NA; d_gene: NA; j_gene: TRBJ2-7; v_gene: TRBV29-1; len: 12; CDR3nt: TGCAGCGTTGACGCAGGTACCTACGAGCAGTACTTC; CDR3aa: CSVDAGTYEQYF
abundance: NA; d_gene: NA; j_gene: TRBJ1-3; v_gene: TRBV15; len: 15; CDR3nt: TGTGCCACCAGCAGAGAAGGTAAAGCCGGAAACACCATATATTTT; CDR3aa: CATSREGKAGNTIYF
abundance: NA; d_gene: NA; j_gene: TRBJ2-4; v_gene: TRBV19; len: 16; CDR3nt: TGTGCCAGTAGAAACCGAGGACAGCTAGCCAAAAACATTCAGTACTTC; CDR3aa: CASRNRGQLAKNIQYF
abundance: NA; d_gene: TRBD1; j_gene: TRBJ2-5; v_gene: TRBV28; len: 16; CDR3nt: TGTGCCAGCAGTCTGGTCCCACAGGGGTTCGGGGAGACCCAGTACTTC; CDR3aa: CASSLVPQGFGETQYF
abundance: NA; d_gene: NA; j_gene: TRBJ1-6; v_gene: TRBV5-1; len: 12; CDR3nt: TGCGCCAGCAGTTTCCCCGAGGGACCCCTCCACTTT; CDR3aa: CASSFPEGPLHF
abundance: once; d_gene: NA; j_gene: TRBJ2-4; v_gene: TRBV28; len: 17; CDR3nt: TGTGCCAGCAGTTTCCTCTTCGGAGCGGGAGCCAAAAACATTCAGTACTTC; CDR3aa: CASSFLFGAGAKNIQYF
abundance: NA; d_gene: NA; j_gene: TRBJ1-1; v_gene: TRBV6-1; len: 15; CDR3nt: TGTGCCAGCAGTGAAACAGGGCGAGCTACCACTGAAGCTTTCTTT; CDR3aa: CASSETGRATTEAFF
abundance: NA; d_gene: TRBD1; j_gene: TRBJ2-3; v_gene: TRBV7-3; len: 16; CDR3nt: TGTGCCAGCAGCCTAGGGGGCCGGGGACAGGTAGATACGCAGTATTTT; CDR3aa: CASSLGGRGQVDTQYF
abundance: NA; d_gene: NA; j_gene: TRBJ2-1; v_gene: TRBV28; len: 19; CDR3nt: TGTGCCAGCAGTTCCTCGGTATGGAGAGGGGATACCTCCTACAATGAGCAGTTCTTC; CDR3aa: CASSSSVWRGDTSYNEQFF
abundance: NA; d_gene: NA; j_gene: TRBJ2-2; v_gene: TRBV6-5; len: 15; CDR3nt: TGTGCCAGCAGTTTTGCCAGATCGAACACCGGGGAGCTGTTTTTT; CDR3aa: CASSFARSNTGELFF
abundance: NA; d_gene: NA; j_gene: TRBJ1-1; v_gene: TRBV5-1; len: 13; CDR3nt: TGCGCCAGCAGCTTGGACATGAACACTGAAGCTTTCTTT; CDR3aa: CASSLDMNTEAFF
abundance: NA; d_gene: NA; j_gene: TRBJ1-3; v_gene: TRBV11-2; len: 14; CDR3nt: TGTGCCAGCAGCTTGGGGTTAGGAGGAAACACCATATATTTT; CDR3aa: CASSLGLGGNTIYF
abundance: NA; d_gene: NA; j_gene: TRBJ1-2; v_gene: TRBV6-4; len: 13; CDR3nt: TGTGCCAGCAGTGTCGACAGGATTCATGGCTACACCTTC; CDR3aa: CASSVDRIHGYTF
abundance: NA; d_gene: TRBD2; j_gene: TRBJ2-3; v_gene: TRBV10-3; len: 18; CDR3nt: TGTGCCATCAGGGAGGGACTAGCGGGAGGTCGGGGCGCAGATACGCAGTATTTT; CDR3aa: CAIREGLAGGRGADTQYF
abundance: NA; d_gene: NA; j_gene: TRBJ2-1; v_gene: TRBV19; len: 16; CDR3nt: TGTGCCAGTAGTATATGGGCGGACAGCTCCTACAATGAGCAGTTCTTC; CDR3aa: CASSIWADSSYNEQFF
abundance: NA; d_gene: TRBD1; j_gene: TRBJ2-1; v_gene: TRBV9; len: 13; CDR3nt: TGTGCCAGCAGCGTCCGGACAGGGACAATTCAGTTCTTC; CDR3aa: CASSVRTGTIQFF
abundance: NA; d_gene: TRBD2; j_gene: TRBJ2-1; v_gene: TRBV18; len: 16; CDR3nt: TGTGCCAGCTCACCACCCTCGGCGGGAGTGGGAGTTGAGCAGTTCTTC; CDR3aa: CASSPPSAGVGVEQFF
abundance: NA; d_gene: TRBD1; j_gene: TRBJ2-5; v_gene: TRBV5-1; len: 16; CDR3nt: TGCGCCAGCAGCTTCCCACGACAGGGGGGCATAGAGACCCAGTACTTC; CDR3aa: CASSFPRQGGIETQYF
abundance: NA; d_gene: NA; j_gene: TRBJ1-1; v_gene: TRBV19; len: 14; CDR3nt: TGTGCCAGTAGTATGGGGGTTTGGGGCACTGAAGCTTTCTTT; CDR3aa: CASSMGVWGTEAFF